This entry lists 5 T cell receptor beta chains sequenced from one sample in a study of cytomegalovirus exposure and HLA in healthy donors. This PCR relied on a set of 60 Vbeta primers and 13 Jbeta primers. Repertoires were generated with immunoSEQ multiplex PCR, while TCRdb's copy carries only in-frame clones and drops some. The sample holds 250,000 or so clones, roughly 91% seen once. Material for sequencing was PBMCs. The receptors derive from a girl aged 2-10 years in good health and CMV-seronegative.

The CDR3 here is CASSVLSGTGGGYTF. The DNA for the CDR3 is TGTGCCAGCAGTGTCCTCTCCGGGACAGGGGGAGGCTACACCTTC. The J gene is TRBJ1-2, the V gene TRBV25-1; 11 nucleotides align to TRBD1. Germline-derived CDR1 and CDR2 are MGHDK and SYGVNS. The CDR3 runs 15 residues. With 4 bases clipped from V and 8 bases from J, the junction kept 9 bases outside the gene matches.

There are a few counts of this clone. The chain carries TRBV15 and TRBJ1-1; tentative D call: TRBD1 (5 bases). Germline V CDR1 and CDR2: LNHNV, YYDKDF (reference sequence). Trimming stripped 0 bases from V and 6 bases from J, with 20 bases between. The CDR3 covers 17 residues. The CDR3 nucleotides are TGTGCCACCAGCAGAGATGCAGCTCGGGGGTCCGACGCTGAAGCTTTCTTT. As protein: CATSRDAARGSDAEAFF.

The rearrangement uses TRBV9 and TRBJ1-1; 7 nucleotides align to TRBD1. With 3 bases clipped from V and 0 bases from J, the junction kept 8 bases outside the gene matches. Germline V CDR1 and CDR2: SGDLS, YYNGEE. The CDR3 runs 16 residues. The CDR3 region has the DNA TGTGCCAGCAGCGATGGGACAGAAGCCTTGAACACTGAAGCTTTCTTT. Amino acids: CASSDGTEALNTEAFF.

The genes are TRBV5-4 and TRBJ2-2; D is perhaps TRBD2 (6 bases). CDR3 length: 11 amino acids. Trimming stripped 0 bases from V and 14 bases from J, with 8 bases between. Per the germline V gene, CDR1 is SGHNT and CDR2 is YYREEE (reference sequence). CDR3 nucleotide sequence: TGTGCCAGCAGCTTGGCCGGGACTCTGTTTTTT. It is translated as CASSLAGTLFF.

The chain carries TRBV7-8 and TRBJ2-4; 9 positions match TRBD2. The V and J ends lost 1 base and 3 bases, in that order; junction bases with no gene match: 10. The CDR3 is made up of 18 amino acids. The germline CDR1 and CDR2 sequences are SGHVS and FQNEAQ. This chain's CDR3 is CASSLDMAGGPVKNIQYF. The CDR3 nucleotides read TGTGCCAGCAGCTTAGACATGGCGGGGGGGCCGGTCAAAAACATTCAGTACTTC.